The clone carrying this T cell receptor (beta chain) was detected ten times or more. Attachment of unique molecular identifiers to individual cDNA molecules was performed. TCRdb recomputed calls from the 5' RACE reads with MiXCR, one row per CDR3 protein. Of roughly 47,000 distinct CDR3 sequences listed, around 6.5% are singletons. The data stem from a study of early T cells in non-severe SARS-CoV-2 infection. Source: whole blood, taken at baseline. This TCR derives from an adult who was a healthcare worker with PCR-confirmed SARS-CoV-2 infection or an uninfected control (not recorded which).

In nucleotides, the CDR3 is TGTGCCAGCAGTCGGGGCCCGGATCAGCCCCAGCATTTT. Protein: CASSRGPDQPQHF. The chain couples TRBV6-5 to TRBJ1-5, with TRBD1 as a possible D gene (5 bases). Germline CDR1 is MNHEY and CDR2 is SVGAGI. The germline V and J ends were trimmed by 5 bases and 5 bases, with 10 bases remaining between them. CDR3 length equals 13 residues.